This T cell receptor (beta chain) was identified in a study of cytotoxic CD8 clonotypes in ibrutinib-treated CLL. As for the study in general: Each sample contained, on average, approximately 270,000 productive templates and 80,000 to 95,000 productive rearrangements.

Only in-frame clones appear in the TCRdb table, and some are missing; sequencing was by immunoSEQ multiplex PCR. The profile shows 300,000 to 350,000 clones, 80% of them singletons. This CDR3 is built from 16 residues. V was pared by 4 bases and J by 4 bases, with 19 bases between. Looked up from germline, CDR1 is SGHRS and CDR2 is YFSETQ. The receptor's source is a human donor with chronic lymphocytic leukemia. V gene TRBV5-1 combines with J gene TRBJ2-3; possibly TRBD1 for D (6 bases). This specimen was PBMCs, taken before ibrutinib treatment. In DNA, the CDR3 is TGCGCCAGCAGCCCCCTAGGGCAGGGGAACGCAGATACGCAGTATTTT. This codes for CASSPLGQGNADTQYF. The entire variable domain, with the rest obtained from reference TRBV5-1 and TRBJ2-3, is as follows: KAGVTQTPRYLIKTRGQQVTLSCSPISGHRSVSWYQQTPGQGLQFLFEYFSETQRNKGNFPGRFSGRQFSNSRSEMNVSTLELGDSALYLCASSPLGQGNADTQYFGPGTRLTVL.